Below, 32 T cell receptor beta chains from the same sample are listed, as sequenced in a study of T cells after yellow fever vaccination. TCRdb re-called the 5' RACE reads through MiXCR, storing one row per CDR3 protein. The sample records 250,000 or so distinct CDR3 sequences, 6.9% being singletons. Sequenced material: CD4+ T cells sorted from PBMCs, taken 15 days after the yellow fever booster vaccination. The receptors here all came from a man aged 25-45 years who received the YFV17D yellow fever vaccine.

This clonotype was recorded many times. The CDR3 protein is CASSQDVVSTEAFF. The CDR3 DNA reads as TGCGCCAGCAGCCAAGATGTGGTATCCACTGAAGCTTTCTTT. The rearrangement joins TRBV4-3 to TRBJ1-1; D is uncertain. V dropped 0 bases and J dropped 4 bases, with 9 bases sitting between them. CDR1 is LGHNA and CDR2 is YSLEER in the germline V gene. The CDR3 sequence is 14 residues long.

At least ten counts were recorded for this clonotype. The rearrangement links TRBV5-1 to TRBJ1-1; D perhaps matches TRBD1 (6 bases). V was pared by 0 bases and J by 1 base, with 10 bases between. The germline gives CDR1 SGHRS, CDR2 YFSETQ. The CDR3 runs 15 residues. The CDR3 sequence is CASSLVWTANTEAFF. CDR3 nucleotides: TGCGCCAGCAGCTTGGTGTGGACAGCGAACACTGAAGCTTTCTTT.

The V gene is TRBV6-1, the J gene TRBJ1-5, with TRBD1 as a possible D gene (6 bases). In germline, CDR1 is MNHNS, CDR2 SASEGT. The length of the CDR3 is 15 residues. The V gene lost 5 bases and the J gene lost 7 bases, with 18 bases spanning the gap. The CDR3 region is CASSPLQGWGQPQHF. The DNA for the CDR3 is TGTGCCAGCAGTCCTCTACAGGGTTGGGGACAGCCCCAGCATTTT.

This clonotype has just a few counts. The chain recombines TRBV11-2 with TRBJ2-1, with D tentatively TRBD2 (6 bases). V was pared by 1 base and J by 16 bases, with 17 bases between. The CDR3 runs 13 residues. The V gene's germline CDR1 is SGHAT and CDR2 FQNNGV. The CDR3, as DNA: TGTGCCAGCAGCTTAGGGTTGGAGGGACCCCAATTCTTC. Translated: CASSLGLEGPQFF.

This chain joins TRBV27 and TRBJ1-2, with 8 bases that match TRBD1. Germline CDR1 reads MNHEY; CDR2 reads SMNVEV (reference sequence). This CDR3 comprises 14 residues. Unmatched junction bases numbered 8, after V lost 7 bases and J lost 4 bases. CDR3 nucleotides: TGTGCCAGCACTACAGCGACAGGGGCCTATGGCTACACCTTC. It codes for CASTTATGAYGYTF.

As concerns this clonotype: This may come from a read error, since a much larger clone is one base off. CDR3 sequence: CSVVRTYNEQFF. The CDR3 DNA reads TGCAGTGTCGTACGTACCTACAATGAGCAGTTCTTC. This chain links TRBV20-1 with TRBJ2-1; D remains ambiguous. V was cut by 7 bases and J by 2 bases, with 9 bases left in between. Germline V gene sequence: CDR1 DFQATT, CDR2 SNEGSKA (reference sequence). CDR3 length: 12 amino acids.

This clonotype was found a few times. The chain is built from TRBV24-1 and TRBJ2-1; D possibly matches TRBD1 or TRBD2 (7 bases each). CDR3 length: 17 residues. Trimming left V 5 bases short and J 3 bases short, with 19 bases between. Germline lookup yields CDR1 KGHDR and CDR2 SFDVKD. The DNA for the CDR3 is TGTGCCACCAGTGCTTCCCCAGGGGGAGGGATCTACAATGAGCAGTTCTTC. Its translation is CATSASPGGGIYNEQFF.

This clonotype came up many times. The genes are TRBV12-3 or TRBV12-4 and TRBJ2-1, with D possibly TRBD2 on 6 matching bases. The ends were cut back, 1 base at V and 12 bases at J, with 10 bases in the middle. This CDR3 spans 12 amino acids. The CDR3 region has the DNA TGTGCCAGCAGTTTAGGGCAGGGAGGGCAGTTCTTC. Its protein product is CASSLGQGGQFF.

This clonotype was counted between two and nine times. The CDR3 DNA reads TGTGCCAGCAGCATCACTAGCGGGAGGGCCCCCGAGCAGTACTTC. Amino acids: CASSITSGRAPEQYF. The chain joins TRBV7-2 to TRBJ2-7, with TRBD2 matching over 13 bases. Germline V CDR1 and CDR2: SGHTA, FQGNSA. V dropped 5 bases and J dropped 6; count of bases not matched to a gene: 7. This CDR3 region has 15 residues.

The chain recombines TRBV6-5 with TRBJ2-2; no reliable D call. The germline V and J ends were trimmed by 3 bases and 1 base, with 9 bases remaining between them. The CDR3 has 15 amino acids. The germline gives CDR1 MNHEY, CDR2 SVGAGI. CDR3 in amino acids: CASSYAEMNTGELFF. CDR3 sequence (DNA): TGTGCCAGCAGTTATGCGGAAATGAACACCGGGGAGCTGTTTTTT.

The chain couples TRBV4-3 to TRBJ2-1; no clear D. V shed 2 bases and J shed 0 bases, with 14 bases lying between them. Germline V gene lookup returns CDR1 LGHNA and CDR2 YSLEER. The CDR3 spans 17 residues. The chain's CDR3 is CASSQTLGPGSYNEQFF. The DNA of the CDR3 is TGCGCCAGCAGCCAAACCCTGGGCCCGGGCTCCTACAATGAGCAGTTCTTC.

In this sample, this clonotype turned up a few times. The gene calls are TRBV10-3 and TRBJ2-2; TRBD1 aligns across 8 bases. There are 17 residues in the CDR3. Germline CDR1 and CDR2: ENHRY and SYGVKD. With 6 bases clipped from V and 0 bases from J, the junction kept 9 bases outside the gene matches. CDR3 residues: CAIRHLGTGSNTGELFF. CDR3 coding DNA: TGTGCCATCAGACATCTCGGGACAGGATCGAACACCGGGGAGCTGTTTTTT.

This clonotype was recorded a few times. The chain uses TRBV7-9 and TRBJ2-4; D perhaps matches TRBD1 (5 bases). CDR1 and CDR2 from the germline V gene are SEHNR and FQNEAQ (reference sequence). The V gene lost 1 base and the J gene lost 1 base, with 11 bases spanning the gap. The CDR3 covers 16 residues. CDR3 sequence reads: CASSLEQALAKNIQYF. For the CDR3, the DNA is TGTGCCAGCAGCTTAGAACAGGCGTTGGCCAAAAACATTCAGTACTTC.

This clonotype has more than one count but fewer than ten. The chain uses TRBV18 and TRBJ1-1; TRBD1 agrees at 7 bases. J lost 3 bases, V lost 4 bases, and 8 bases had no gene match. The length of the CDR3 is 15 residues. The germline CDR1 and CDR2 sequences are KGHSH and LQKENI. The CDR3 nucleotides are TGTGCCAGCTCACAGGAGACAGGGATGGACACTGAAGCTTTCTTT. As protein: CASSQETGMDTEAFF.

J is TRBJ2-5 and V is TRBV7-9; the D gene is possibly TRBD2 (6 bases). The CDR3 runs 15 residues. Germline V CDR1 and CDR2: SEHNR, FQNEAQ (reference sequence). The V gene lost 2 bases and the J gene lost 5 bases, with 15 bases spanning the gap. CDR3 sequence: CASSLFQGGGETQYF. DNA of the CDR3: TGTGCCAGCAGCTTATTTCAGGGAGGAGGGGAGACCCAGTACTTC.

This clonotype appeared many times. CDR3 in amino acids: CASSTWTRSPYNEQFF. The DNA of the CDR3 is TGTGCCAGCAGTACATGGACTAGGTCGCCCTACAATGAGCAGTTCTTC. The chain is built from TRBV6-2 or TRBV6-3 and TRBJ2-1; 7 bases are a match to TRBD2. Germline loops: CDR1 MNHEY, CDR2 SVGEGT. Trimming took 5 bases from V and 2 from J; bases not matched to a gene: 9. CDR3 length equals 16 residues.

Ten or more counts support this clonotype. The J gene is TRBJ1-5, the V gene TRBV12-5, with D possibly being TRBD1 (5 bases). In germline, CDR1 is LGHNT, CDR2 FRNRAP. The V and J ends lost 2 bases and 4 bases respectively, with 6 bases between them. The CDR3 covers 13 residues. CDR3 amino acids: CASGLTGNQPQHF. The CDR3 DNA follows: TGTGCTAGTGGTTTGACAGGAAATCAGCCCCAGCATTTT.

This clonotype has a handful of counts. V gene TRBV7-2 combines with J gene TRBJ2-1; 10 positions match TRBD1. Unmatched junction bases numbered 8, after V lost 2 bases and J lost 7 bases. CDR1 is SGHTA and CDR2 is FQGNSA in the germline V gene. This CDR3 comprises 16 residues. The CDR3 reads CASSLSRTGGGNEQFF. CDR3 coding DNA: TGTGCCAGCAGCTTATCCCGGACAGGGGGAGGTAATGAGCAGTTCTTC.

CDR3 coding DNA: TGTGCCAGCTCACCTTCCGCGGCTGAAGCTTTCTTT. It is translated as CASSPSAAEAFF. This sequence joins TRBV18 and TRBJ1-1; D not certain. In germline, CDR1 is KGHSH, CDR2 LQKENI. CDR3 length equals 12 residues. V was clipped by 3 bases and J by 6 bases, with 8 bases between them. Complete variable domain (other parts from reference TRBV18 and TRBJ1-1): NAGVMQNPRHLVRRRGQEARLRCSPMKGHSHVYWYRQLPEEGLKFMVYLQKENIIDESGMPKERFSAEFPKEGPSILRIQQVVRGDSAAYFCASSPSAAEAFFGQGTRLTVV.

V gene TRBV3-1 combines with J gene TRBJ1-6; D is perhaps TRBD1 (5 bases). Germline V gives CDR1 LGHDT, CDR2 YNNKEL (reference sequence). The CDR3 loop spans 15 amino acids. V dropped 1 base and J dropped 10 bases, with 14 bases sitting between them. CDR3 bases: TGTGCCAGCAGCCAAGTCAGACAGCCTAAATCACCCCTCCACTTT. It translates to CASSQVRQPKSPLHF.

In its sample, this clonotype was seen many times. The rearrangement joins TRBV10-3 to TRBJ2-1; the D is unclear. V was clipped by 4 bases and J by 8 bases, with 24 bases between them. The germline CDR1 and CDR2 sequences are ENHRY and SYGVKD. This CDR3 region has 17 residues. CDR3 sequence (DNA): TGTGCCATCAGTGTAACCCCTGACTGGCCCTCTGGGGATGAGCAGTTCTTC. Translated, it gives CAISVTPDWPSGDEQFF.

This clonotype has a handful of counts. This rearrangement joins TRBV11-3 to TRBJ2-7; D may be TRBD1 (6 bases). The CDR3 sequence is 16 residues long. The germline gives CDR1 SGHNT, CDR2 YENEEA. Trimming cost V 5 bases and J 4 bases, with 21 bases left between them. The CDR3 sequence is CASSKVHDRPFYEQYF. The CDR3 coding sequence is TGTGCCAGCAGCAAGGTTCATGACAGGCCATTTTACGAGCAGTACTTC.

This clonotype was observed a handful of times. V is TRBV11-2 and J is TRBJ2-1, with unresolved D. This CDR3 is built from 11 residues. Trimming shortened V by 5 bases and J by 10 bases, and 9 bases separated the two germline ends. Per the germline V gene, CDR1 is SGHAT and CDR2 is FQNNGV. The CDR3 loop is CASSRRPEQFF. The CDR3 DNA reads TGTGCCAGCAGCCGCCGTCCCGAGCAGTTCTTC.

This chain connects TRBV11-3 to TRBJ1-6, with D perhaps matching TRBD1 (5 bases). Per germline, CDR1 SGHNT and CDR2 YENEEA. V lost 5 bases, J lost 8 bases, and 19 bases lay in between. The CDR3 spans 16 residues. The CDR3 is CASSRGRGEEDSPLHF. Here the CDR3 DNA reads TGTGCCAGCAGCCGCGGACGGGGGGAGGAGGATTCACCCCTCCACTTT.

The J gene is TRBJ2-1, the V gene TRBV5-1; perhaps TRBD1 as D (5 bases). CDR3 length: 15 residues. V shed 0 bases and J shed 6 bases, with 13 bases lying between them. Germline CDR1 is SGHRS and CDR2 is YFSETQ. CDR3 protein: CASSLDQGTGNEQFF. Here the CDR3 DNA reads TGCGCCAGCAGCTTGGATCAGGGAACGGGCAATGAGCAGTTCTTC.

This clonotype was seen many times. The genes are TRBV12-3 or TRBV12-4 and TRBJ2-1, with 7 nucleotides matching TRBD1. CDR3 length: 14 amino acids. The J segment lost 5 bases and the V segment lost 1 base, leaving 2 bases of the junction unmatched. The CDR3: CASSLGGTDNEQFF. The CDR3 nucleotides read TGTGCCAGCAGTTTAGGAGGGACAGACAATGAGCAGTTCTTC.

In its sample, this clonotype was seen a few times. The chain couples TRBV7-2 to TRBJ1-3; D may be TRBD1 (6 bases). The V gene's germline CDR1 is SGHTA and CDR2 FQGNSA. The CDR3 loop spans 14 amino acids. Trimming pared 4 bases from V and 0 bases from J, leaving 7 bases between. The CDR3 DNA reads as TGTGCCAGCAGCTCGGACAGCTCTGGAAACACCATATATTTT. This gives the protein CASSSDSSGNTIYF.

This clonotype was seen only a few times. The V call is TRBV20-1, the J call TRBJ1-1; D not resolved. V lost 6 bases, J lost 1 base, and 9 bases lay in between. This CDR3 region has 12 residues. From germline, CDR1 is DFQATT and CDR2 SNEGSKA (reference sequence). DNA for the CDR3: TGCAGTGCCCGGCCTAGGAACACTGAAGCTTTCTTT. Its translation: CSARPRNTEAFF.

This clonotype was seen many times. The CDR3, as DNA: TGTGCCAGCAGCGAGAACTTCTACACCGGGGAGCTGTTTTTT. Translation gives CASSENFYTGELFF. V and J are TRBV9 and TRBJ2-2, with D unresolved. Trimming stripped 3 bases from V and 3 bases from J, with 9 bases between. The CDR3 consists of 14 residues. Germline assignment: CDR1 SGDLS and CDR2 YYNGEE.

In this sample, this clonotype turned up many times. The V call is TRBV6-5, the J call TRBJ2-1; 9 positions match TRBD2. The CDR3 length is 16 residues. Germline V CDR1 and CDR2: MNHEY, SVGAGI. Losses at the gene ends were 2 bases for V and 7 bases for J; bases not matched to a gene: 9. This chain's CDR3 is CASSYISGRSLNEQFF. CDR3 nucleotides: TGTGCCAGCAGTTACATTAGCGGGAGATCCCTTAATGAGCAGTTCTTC.

This clonotype has a handful of counts. The V call is TRBV4-3, the J call TRBJ2-7; D remains unclear. Per germline, CDR1 LGHNA and CDR2 YSLEER. Trimming shortened V by 0 bases and J by 0 bases, and 9 bases separated the two germline ends. This CDR3 has 15 amino acids. CDR3 in DNA: TGCGCCAGCAGCCAAGATTCGCACAGCTCCTACGAGCAGTACTTC. This translates into CASSQDSHSSYEQYF.

The V gene is TRBV5-1, the J gene TRBJ2-3; tentative D call: TRBD2 (5 bases). CDR1 and CDR2 from the germline V gene are SGHRS and YFSETQ. V was cut by 5 bases and J by 2 bases, with 9 bases left in between. The CDR3 runs 13 residues. The DNA for the CDR3 is TGCGCCAGCAGGTCGGACTCCACAGATACGCAGTATTTT. It codes for CASRSDSTDTQYF. Based on the CDR3 plus reference TRBV5-1 and TRBJ2-3, the full variable domain is KAGVTQTPRYLIKTRGQQVTLSCSPISGHRSVSWYQQTPGQGLQFLFEYFSETQRNKGNFPGRFSGRQFSNSRSEMNVSTLELGDSALYLCASRSDSTDTQYFGPGTRLTVL.